What follows describes a single T cell receptor (beta chain). An input of roughly 0.5 to 1 ug of RNA was subjected to reverse transcription using random hexamers. TCRdb analysed the immunoSEQ multiplex PCR reads with MiXCR anew, one entry per CDR3 protein. Of some 200,000 distinct CDR3 sequences listed, about 94% are singletons. The entry originates in a study of CD8 T cells in Susac syndrome. Germline V gives CDR1 MDHEN, CDR2 SYDVKM. The CDR3 consists of 15 residues. V lost 4 bases, J lost 0 bases, and 13 bases lay in between. The material sequenced was CD4+ T cells from PBMCs. This TCR derives from a human donor in good health. The chain links TRBV28 to TRBJ2-7; D gene unclear. CDR3 DNA sequence: TGTGCCAGCAGTTCGCACTTGCTGAGCTCCTACGAGCAGTACTTC. Translated: CASSSHLLSSYEQYF.